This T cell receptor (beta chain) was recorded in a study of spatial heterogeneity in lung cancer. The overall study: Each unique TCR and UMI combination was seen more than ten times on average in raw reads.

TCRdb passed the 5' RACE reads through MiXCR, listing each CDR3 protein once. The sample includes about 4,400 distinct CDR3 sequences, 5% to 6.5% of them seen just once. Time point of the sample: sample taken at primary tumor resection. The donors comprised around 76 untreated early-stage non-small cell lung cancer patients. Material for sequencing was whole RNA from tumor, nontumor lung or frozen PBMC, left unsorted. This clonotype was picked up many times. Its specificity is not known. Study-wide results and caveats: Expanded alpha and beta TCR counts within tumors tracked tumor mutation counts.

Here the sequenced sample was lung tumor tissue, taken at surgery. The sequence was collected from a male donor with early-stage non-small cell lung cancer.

The CDR3 reads CASALTRTTYEQYF. As DNA, the CDR3 is TGTGCCAGCGCGCTGACTAGGACTACCTACGAGCAGTACTTC. V is TRBV11-2 and J is TRBJ2-7; perhaps TRBD2 as D (6 bases). CDR3 size: 14 residues. V shed 8 bases and J shed 2 bases, with 16 bases lying between them. Per germline, CDR1 SGHAT and CDR2 FQNNGV.